This passage covers 23 T cell receptor beta chains from one sample sequenced in a study of beta chain features in type 1 diabetes. cDNA synthesis used the whole RNA isolate, giving expressed TCRB sequences. Assay used: immunoSEQ multiplex PCR; TCRdb lists only in-frame clones, some missing. The table includes around 400,000 clones, more than 12% detected once. Sequencing used naive CD4+ T cells from blood. These receptors all stem from a woman aged 18-35 years in good health.

The chain joins TRBV29-1 to TRBJ1-2; possible D gene TRBD1, 6 bases. V was trimmed by 4 bases and J by 6 bases, leaving 6 bases between them. There are 10 residues in the CDR3. Germline V gene data show CDR1 as SQVTM and CDR2 as ANQGSEA. CDR3 amino acids: CSVGDNGYTF. The CDR3 DNA is TGCAGCGTTGGGGACAATGGCTACACCTTC.

This clone has just a few counts. V usage is TRBV18 and J usage is TRBJ1-3; perhaps TRBD1 as D (5 bases). Trimming took 2 bases from V and 4 from J, leaving 9 bases between them. From germline, CDR1 is KGHSH and CDR2 LQKENI. CDR3 length: 14 amino acids. The CDR3 region has the DNA TGTGCCAGCTCACCAGTTGACAGCGGAAACACCATATATTTT. This codes for CASSPVDSGNTIYF.

The V gene is TRBV9, the J gene TRBJ2-2; TRBD1 is a possible D gene (6 bases). The CDR3 runs 17 residues. Germline lookup yields CDR1 SGDLS and CDR2 YYNGEE. Trimming took off 3 bases at V and 2 bases at J, with 17 bases between the two ends. The CDR3 loop reads CASSGTAGTLNTGELFF. In nucleotides, the CDR3 is TGTGCCAGCAGCGGGACTGCCGGGACACTCAACACCGGGGAGCTGTTTTTT.

The chain couples TRBV27 to TRBJ2-7, with 7 bases lining up with TRBD2. The CDR3 length is 15 residues. The trim removed 2 bases at V and 0 bases at J, leaving 4 bases unmatched. Per the germline V gene, CDR1 is MNHEY and CDR2 is SMNVEV (reference sequence). CDR3 nucleotides: TGTGCCAGCAGTTTAGGGGACTACTCCTCCTACGAGCAGTACTTC. Protein product: CASSLGDYSSYEQYF.

This clone was counted a few times. The rearrangement joins TRBV4-1 to TRBJ2-5; 10 nucleotides line up with TRBD1. Trimming cost V 1 base and J 5 bases; bases outside gene matches: 4. Germline V gives CDR1 MGHRA, CDR2 YSYEKL. The length of the CDR3 is 15 residues. CDR3 protein: CASSQGQGARETQYF. For the CDR3, the DNA is TGCGCCAGCAGCCAAGGACAGGGGGCCAGGGAGACCCAGTACTTC.

This clone was detected only a few times. Other DNA variants within this sample encode the same CDR3. The V call is TRBV7-2, the J call TRBJ2-7, with D hard to call. Germline CDR1 and CDR2: SGHTA and FQGNSA. The CDR3 runs to 11 residues. Trimming pared 2 bases from V and 4 bases from J, leaving 3 bases between. The CDR3 spells CASSLLYEQYF. CDR3 sequence (DNA): TGTGCCAGCAGCTTACTATACGAGCAGTACTTC.

In its sample, this clone was seen a few times. This chain uses TRBV18 with TRBJ2-7; D gene uncertain. The CDR3 runs to 12 residues. V lost 5 bases to trimming and J lost 6 bases, with 11 bases between them. Germline CDR1 and CDR2: KGHSH and LQKENI. CDR3 loop: CASSSSTGEQYF. Written as DNA, the CDR3 is TGTGCCAGCTCATCCTCAACCGGCGAGCAGTACTTC.

The chain has TRBV14 and TRBJ2-5; 8 bases agree with TRBD2. CDR1 and CDR2 from the germline V gene are SGHDN and FVKESK. The junction had 14 bases not matched to a gene; V was cut back by 1 base and J by 7 bases. The CDR3 contains 17 residues. CDR3 sequence: CASSQVEGLAGRVTQYF. The DNA for the CDR3 is TGTGCCAGCAGCCAAGTTGAAGGACTAGCCGGGAGGGTGACCCAGTACTTC.

This chain joins TRBV6-1 and TRBJ2-7, with 10 bases identical to TRBD2. Looked up from germline, CDR1 is MNHNS and CDR2 is SASEGT. V dropped 3 bases and J dropped 3; count of bases not matched to a gene: 5. The CDR3 length is 15 residues. The CDR3 loop is CASSDSSGRLYEQYF. The DNA for the CDR3 is TGTGCCAGCAGTGATTCTAGCGGGAGACTCTACGAGCAGTACTTC.

Only a few counts were recorded for this clone. The gene calls are TRBV27 and TRBJ2-3; TRBD2 is a possible D gene (7 bases). This CDR3 is 16 amino acids long. V shed 5 bases and J shed 1 base, with 16 bases lying between them. CDR1 and CDR2 from the germline V gene are MNHEY and SMNVEV (reference sequence). The CDR3 DNA is TGTGCCAGCAGTCCGCTACTAGGGGGGGGCACAGATACGCAGTATTTT. This codes for CASSPLLGGGTDTQYF.

V gene TRBV30 combines with J gene TRBJ2-7; TRBD2 is a possible D gene (5 bases). The V and J ends lost 0 bases and 6 bases respectively, with 21 bases between them. Looked up from germline, CDR1 is GTSNPN and CDR2 is SVGIG (reference sequence). This CDR3 spans 16 amino acids. CDR3 loop: CAWSVLRGREGCEQYF. CDR3 nucleotide sequence: TGTGCCTGGAGTGTACTAAGAGGGAGAGAGGGCTGCGAGCAGTACTTC. The full variable domain, with the rest looked up from reference TRBV30 and TRBJ2-7, is SQTIHQWPATLVQPVGSPLSLECTVEGTSNPNLYWYRQAAGRGLQLLFYSVGIGQISSEVPQNLSASRPQDRQFILSSKKLLLSDSGFYLCAWSVLRGREGCEQYFGPGTRLTVT.

The chain couples TRBV2 to TRBJ1-2; no definite D call. V lost 2 bases to trimming and J lost 8 bases, with 18 bases between them. CDR3 length equals 15 residues. In germline, CDR1 is SNHLY, CDR2 FYNNEI. CDR3 sequence reads: CASSEIIARDEGYTF. Here the CDR3 DNA reads TGTGCCAGCAGTGAAATTATTGCGCGGGATGAGGGCTACACCTTC. Full variable domain (outside the CDR3, taken from reference TRBV2 and TRBJ1-2): EPEVTQTPSHQVTQMGQEVILRCVPISNHLYFYWYRQILGQKVEFLVSFYNNEISEKSEIFDDQFSVERPDGSNFTLKIRSTKLEDSAMYFCASSEIIARDEGYTFGSGTRLTVV.

V usage is TRBV11-1 and J usage is TRBJ1-2; TRBD1 might be the D (5 bases). Germline CDR1 is SGHAT and CDR2 is FQDESV (reference sequence). This CDR3 has 12 residues. V lost 5 bases to trimming and J lost 7 bases, with 11 bases between them. For the CDR3, the DNA is TGTGCCAGCAGCCAGACCAGGGTTGGCTACACCTTC. Protein sequence: CASSQTRVGYTF.

This clone has more than one count but fewer than ten. V usage is TRBV29-1 and J usage is TRBJ2-7, with 7 bases fitting TRBD2. The CDR3 is made up of 12 amino acids. The germline V gene encodes CDR1 SQVTM and CDR2 ANQGSEA. Germline trimming cut 6 bases from V and 4 bases from J; bases unmatched to any gene: 6. This CDR3 is CSVQRGAYEQYF. CDR3 sequence (DNA): TGCAGCGTACAGCGGGGCGCTTACGAGCAGTACTTC.

V gene TRBV5-6 combines with J gene TRBJ1-2; 9 nucleotides line up with TRBD1. J lost 3 bases, V lost 0 bases, and 9 bases had no gene match. Germline-derived CDR1 and CDR2 are SGHDT and YYEEEE. The CDR3 sequence is 17 residues long. CDR3: CASSLGTTGTGYYGYTF. In DNA, the CDR3 is TGTGCCAGCAGCTTGGGGACTACCGGGACAGGGTACTATGGCTACACCTTC.

The chain carries TRBV7-9 and TRBJ1-2; 10 bases are a match to TRBD1. This CDR3 spans 17 amino acids. Germline lookup yields CDR1 SEHNR and CDR2 FQNEAQ (reference sequence). V was clipped by 4 bases and J by 0 bases; unmatched bases: 8. The CDR3 sequence: CASSSPGQGLPNYGYTF. CDR3 in DNA: TGTGCCAGCAGCTCTCCGGGACAGGGGCTGCCTAACTATGGCTACACCTTC.

The CDR3 sequence: CSVLRDREDNEQFF. In DNA, the CDR3 is TGCAGCGTCCTCCGGGACAGGGAAGACAATGAGCAGTTCTTC. The chain couples TRBV29-1 to TRBJ2-1; 9 bases align to TRBD1. The V gene end was trimmed by 6 bases and the J gene end by 5 bases; junction bases not matched to a gene: 8. CDR3 length equals 14 residues. Germline V gene sequence: CDR1 SQVTM, CDR2 ANQGSEA.

The chain links TRBV29-1 to TRBJ1-1; D ambiguous. Germline-derived CDR1 and CDR2 are SQVTM and ANQGSEA. The V gene lost 4 bases and the J gene lost 4 bases, with 13 bases spanning the gap. CDR3 length equals 13 residues. CDR3 coding DNA: TGCAGCGTTGCGGGGAGTATTCCCACTGAAGCTTTCTTT. This gives the protein CSVAGSIPTEAFF.

The chain couples TRBV7-9 to TRBJ1-2, with D perhaps matching TRBD1 (5 bases). Between the trimmed V and J ends, which lost 0 bases and 11 bases, there was a span of 16 bases. CDR3 length: 14 amino acids. Looked up from germline, CDR1 is SEHNR and CDR2 is FQNEAQ (reference sequence). The CDR3 DNA reads TGTGCCAGCAGCTTAGCAGTCGAAGGGGCGAGGTACACCTTC. It is translated as CASSLAVEGARYTF.

V gene TRBV5-1 combines with J gene TRBJ2-1; a weak D match, TRBD2 (5 bases). The CDR3 consists of 16 residues. V gave up 0 bases and J gave up 0 bases, with 10 bases separating them. Germline CDR1 and CDR2: SGHRS and YFSETQ. CDR3: CASSLGTPGSYNEQFF. In nucleotides, the CDR3 is TGCGCCAGCAGCTTGGGGACTCCCGGCTCCTACAATGAGCAGTTCTTC.

This clone was counted between two and nine times. J is TRBJ1-2 and V is TRBV5-1, with 10 bases lining up with TRBD1. The CDR3 runs 15 residues. V gave up 0 bases and J gave up 8 bases; unmatched junction bases: 7. Germline-derived CDR1 and CDR2 are SGHRS and YFSETQ. CDR3 DNA sequence: TGCGCCAGCAGCTTGGGGGACAGGGGTGAGCGAGGCTACACCTTC. Protein sequence: CASSLGDRGERGYTF. Combining the CDR3 with reference TRBV5-1 and TRBJ1-2 gives the whole variable domain KAGVTQTPRYLIKTRGQQVTLSCSPISGHRSVSWYQQTPGQGLQFLFEYFSETQRNKGNFPGRFSGRQFSNSRSEMNVSTLELGDSALYLCASSLGDRGERGYTFGSGTRLTVV.

The rearrangement uses TRBV2 and TRBJ1-5; D is perhaps TRBD1 (5 bases). The CDR3 sequence is 15 residues long. Germline CDR1 and CDR2: SNHLY and FYNNEI. The V end was cut by 6 bases, the J end by 4 bases, with 16 bases between. CDR3 nucleotide sequence: TGTGCCAGCAGATTTCAGGGTGTACGGAATCAGCCCCAGCATTTT. Encoded protein: CASRFQGVRNQPQHF.

In its sample, this clone was seen a few times. This rearrangement joins TRBV29-1 to TRBJ2-2; 8 nucleotides match TRBD1. CDR3 size: 15 residues. The germline V gene has CDR1 SQVTM and CDR2 ANQGSEA. The V gene end was trimmed by 7 bases and the J gene end by 0 bases; junction bases not matched to a gene: 7. The CDR3 DNA sequence: TGCAGCGCCAAGACAGGGGTGGCGAACACCGGGGAGCTGTTTTTT. Amino acid sequence: CSAKTGVANTGELFF.